The 14 T cell receptor beta chains below all came from one sample that was sequenced in a study of tumor and adjacent non-tumor tissue in lung cancer. A modified ARM-PCR protocol with three rounds of nested PCR amplified TCRbeta. TCRdb reanalysed the multiplex PCR reads using MiXCR and keeps one entry per CDR3 protein. In the table there are around 200,000 distinct CDR3 sequences, around 70% of which are singletons. The template was RNA from unsorted bulk tissue. The sample was lung tumor tissue. The receptor source for this set is a man aged 60 to 75 with non-small cell lung cancer.

A word on this clonotype: The final CDR3 position lacks the conserved phenylalanine or tryptophan, pointing to a likely read error. The chain is built from TRBV6-9 and TRBJ2-3; 11 bases agree with TRBD2. With 5 bases clipped from V and 2 bases from J, the junction kept 6 bases outside the gene matches. Germline V gives CDR1 MNHGY, CDR2 SVAAGI. The CDR3 covers 16 residues. The CDR3 bases are TGTGCCAGCAGTACCCTAGCGGGGGGACTCACAGATACGCAGTATCTT. Translation: CASSTLAGGLTDTQYL.

This chain links TRBV24-1 with TRBJ1-5; unclear D gene. The ends were cut back, 5 bases at V and 6 bases at J, with 7 bases in the middle. This CDR3 spans 12 amino acids. Germline V gene lookup returns CDR1 KGHDR and CDR2 SFDVKD. The chain's CDR3 is CATSAGGQPQHF. The CDR3 DNA is TGTGCCACCAGTGCGGGTGGTCAGCCCCAGCATTTT.

This clonotype was detected only a few times. This rearrangement joins TRBV6-5 to TRBJ2-7, with a weak D call TRBD2 (6 bases). The CDR3 spans 15 residues. The germline V gene has CDR1 MNHEY and CDR2 SVGAGI. CDR3 region: CASGNGGVTCYEQYF. The DNA for the CDR3 is TGTGCTAGCGGCAATGGGGGAGTCACCTGCTACGAGCAGTACTTC.

The chain has TRBV7-2 and TRBJ2-3; D may be TRBD2 (6 bases). This CDR3 region has 17 residues. Per germline, CDR1 SGHTA and CDR2 FQGNSA. Trimming took 2 bases from V and 0 from J, leaving 15 bases between them. The CDR3 loop reads CASSLSVGGSSTDTQYF. CDR3 sequence (DNA): TGTGCCAGCAGCTTATCTGTTGGGGGGTCTAGCACAGATACGCAGTATTTT. The entire variable domain, with the rest obtained from reference TRBV7-2 and TRBJ2-3, is as follows: GAGVSQSPSNKVTEKGKDVELRCDPISGHTALYWYRQSLGQGLEFLIYFQGNSAPDKSGLPSDRFSAERTGGSVSTLTIQRTQQEDSAVYLCASSLSVGGSSTDTQYFGPGTRLTVL.

Turning to this clonotype: A much bigger clone sits one base away, suggesting this may be a read error. The chain carries TRBV6-5 and TRBJ1-2; D gene unclear. The CDR3 contains 13 residues. Germline V CDR1 and CDR2: MNHEY, SVGAGI. Trimming removed 4 bases at V and 9 bases at J, with 15 bases between. This chain's CDR3 is CASSSTNRRRYTF. In DNA, the CDR3 is TGTGCCAGCAGTTCAACTAATCGGAGGCGCTACACCTTC.

The chain uses TRBV20-1 and TRBJ1-5; D is unresolved. The CDR3 has 12 residues. Germline CDR1 reads DFQATT; CDR2 reads SNEGSKA (reference sequence). Trimming removed 5 bases from V and 4 bases from J, with 9 bases in between. Written as DNA, the CDR3 is TGCAGTGCTTCCATGTGGAATCAGCCCCAGCATTTT. As protein: CSASMWNQPQHF.

The chain uses TRBV20-1 and TRBJ2-2, with D uncertain. The V gene lost 3 bases and the J gene lost 3 bases, with 11 bases spanning the gap. The CDR3 has 14 amino acids. The germline gives CDR1 DFQATT, CDR2 SNEGSKA (reference sequence). CDR3 residues: CSASDDIHTGELFF. As DNA, the CDR3 is TGCAGTGCTAGCGATGACATCCACACCGGGGAGCTGTTTTTT.

This clonotype has just one count. This CDR3 reads CASSFRGGRSEQFF. The CDR3 DNA reads TGTGCCAGCAGCTTCAGAGGGGGCCGCAGTGAGCAGTTCTTC. The J gene is TRBJ2-1, the V gene TRBV7-2; 7 bases line up with TRBD1. The trim removed 3 bases at V and 9 bases at J, leaving 8 bases unmatched. The V gene's germline CDR1 is SGHTA and CDR2 FQGNSA. The CDR3 extends over 14 amino acids.

With regard to this clonotype: This likely comes from a read error, as the CDR3 has no conserved phenylalanine or tryptophan at its end. This chain uses TRBV11-3 with TRBJ2-7; 13 nucleotides align to TRBD2. Trimming removed 5 bases from V and 7 bases from J; junction bases left unmatched: 8. CDR3 length equals 15 residues. The germline CDR1 and CDR2 sequences are SGHNT and YENEEA. The CDR3 spells CASSLRLAGGLEQYL. CDR3 bases: TGTGCCAGCAGCCTTAGACTAGCGGGGGGCCTTGAGCAGTACCTC.

In regard to this clonotype: The junction departs from the called germline gene at one end, perhaps through a read error. The rearrangement links TRBV11-2 to TRBJ2-5, with 7 bases that match TRBD1. The CDR3 length is 14 residues. Germline values: CDR1 SGHAT, CDR2 FQNNGV. The CDR3 DNA reads TGTGCCAGCAACTTAGGGGGCTGGCCAGAGACCCAGTACTTC. Protein product: CASNLGGWPETQYF. Filled out from reference TRBV11-2 and TRBJ2-5, the complete variable domain reads EAGVAQSPRYKIIEKRQSVAFWCNPISGHATLYWYQQILGQGPKLLIQFQNNGVVDDSQLPKDRFSAERLKGVDSTLKIQPAKLEDSAVYLCASNLGGWPETQYFGPGTRLLVL.

V usage is TRBV20-1 and J usage is TRBJ2-3; TRBD2 matches 10 bases. The length of the CDR3 is 14 residues. The trim removed 4 bases at V and 6 bases at J, leaving 7 bases unmatched. Germline V gene lookup returns CDR1 DFQATT and CDR2 SNEGSKA (reference sequence). The CDR3 sequence: CSANLAGEQDTQYF. The CDR3 DNA reads as TGCAGTGCTAACCTAGCGGGGGAGCAGGATACGCAGTATTTT.

Remarks on this clonotype: Compared with germline, one end of the junction differs, possibly owing to a read error. The chain employs TRBV6-1 and TRBJ1-4; tentative D call: TRBD1 (5 bases). Germline V gene sequence: CDR1 MNHNS, CDR2 SASEGT. This CDR3 has 16 residues. CDR3 nucleotide sequence: TGTGCCAGCAATGTCCTACCGGGACCTTCCTCCGAAAAACTGCTTTTT. Translation: CASNVLPGPSSEKLLF.

As for this clonotype: Germline and junction disagree at one end, which may indicate a read error. This rearrangement joins TRBV5-1 to TRBJ1-2; unclear D gene. The CDR3 extends over 13 amino acids. Germline V gene data show CDR1 as SGHRS and CDR2 as YFSETQ. The CDR3 loop is CASSASNNYSYTF. In DNA form, the CDR3 reads TGCGCCAGCAGTGCTTCAAATAACTATAGCTACACCTTC.

Comment on this clonotype: At one boundary the junction diverges from the germline segment, which might be a read error. This chain links TRBV20-1 with TRBJ2-5; D not certain. The CDR3 has 12 amino acids. Germline-derived CDR1 and CDR2 are DFQATT and SNEGSKA (reference sequence). CDR3: CSVSRPEVTQYF. The CDR3 DNA sequence: TGCAGTGTCAGCAGGCCGGAAGTGACCCAGTATTTC.